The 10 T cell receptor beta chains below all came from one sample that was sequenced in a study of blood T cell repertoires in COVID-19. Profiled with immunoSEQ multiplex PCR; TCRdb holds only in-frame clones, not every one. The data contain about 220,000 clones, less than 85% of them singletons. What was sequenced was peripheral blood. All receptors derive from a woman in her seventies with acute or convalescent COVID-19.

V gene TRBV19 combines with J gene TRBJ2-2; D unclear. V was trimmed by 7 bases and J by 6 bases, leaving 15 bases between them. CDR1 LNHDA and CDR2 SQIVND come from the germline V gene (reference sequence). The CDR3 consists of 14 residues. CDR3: CASIPELASGELFF. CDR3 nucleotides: TGTGCCAGTATCCCCGAATTGGCTTCCGGGGAGCTGTTTTTT.

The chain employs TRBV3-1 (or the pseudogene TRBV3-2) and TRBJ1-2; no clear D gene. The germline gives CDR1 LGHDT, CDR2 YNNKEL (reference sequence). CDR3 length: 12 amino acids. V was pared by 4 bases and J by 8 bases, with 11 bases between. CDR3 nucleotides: TGTGCCAGCAGCCTCCCGGGGAGCGGCTACACCTTC. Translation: CASSLPGSGYTF.

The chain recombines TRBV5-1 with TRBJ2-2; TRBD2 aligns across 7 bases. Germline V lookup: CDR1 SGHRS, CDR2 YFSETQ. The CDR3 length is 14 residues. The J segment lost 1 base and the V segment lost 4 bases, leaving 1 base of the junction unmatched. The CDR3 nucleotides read TGCGCCAGCAGCGGGGGGGTGAACACCGGGGAGCTGTTTTTT. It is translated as CASSGGVNTGELFF.

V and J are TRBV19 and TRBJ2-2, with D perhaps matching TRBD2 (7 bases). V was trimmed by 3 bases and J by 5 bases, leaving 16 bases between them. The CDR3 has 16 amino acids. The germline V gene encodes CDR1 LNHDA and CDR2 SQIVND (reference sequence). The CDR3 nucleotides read TGTGCCAGTAGTATCGGGTCAGGGAGGGGGACCGGGGAGCTGTTTTTT. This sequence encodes CASSIGSGRGTGELFF.

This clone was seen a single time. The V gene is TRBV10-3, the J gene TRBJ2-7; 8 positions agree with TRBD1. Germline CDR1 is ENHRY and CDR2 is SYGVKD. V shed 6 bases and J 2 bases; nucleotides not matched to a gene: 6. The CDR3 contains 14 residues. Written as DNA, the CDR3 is TGTGCCATCAGGGGGACAGGTCTTACCTACGAGCAGTACTTC. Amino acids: CAIRGTGLTYEQYF.

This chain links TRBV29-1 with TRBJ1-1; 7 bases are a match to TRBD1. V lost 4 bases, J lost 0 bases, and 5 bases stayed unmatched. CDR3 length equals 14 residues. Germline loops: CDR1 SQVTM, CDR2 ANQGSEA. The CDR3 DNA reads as TGCAGCGTTGGACAGGGCAACATGAACACTGAAGCTTTCTTT. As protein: CSVGQGNMNTEAFF.

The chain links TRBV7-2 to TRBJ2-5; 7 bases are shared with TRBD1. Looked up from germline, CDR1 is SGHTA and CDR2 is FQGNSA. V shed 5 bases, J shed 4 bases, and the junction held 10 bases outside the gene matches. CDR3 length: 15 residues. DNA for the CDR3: TGTGCCAGCAGCAACAGACAGGGCTATGCAGAGACCCAGTACTTC. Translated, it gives CASSNRQGYAETQYF. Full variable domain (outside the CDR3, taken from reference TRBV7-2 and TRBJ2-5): GAGVSQSPSNKVTEKGKDVELRCDPISGHTALYWYRQSLGQGLEFLIYFQGNSAPDKSGLPSDRFSAERTGGSVSTLTIQRTQQEDSAVYLCASSNRQGYAETQYFGPGTRLLVL.

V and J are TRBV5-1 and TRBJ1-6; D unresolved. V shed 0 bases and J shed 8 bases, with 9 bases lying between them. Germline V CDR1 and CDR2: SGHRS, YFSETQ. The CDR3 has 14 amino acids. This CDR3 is CASSLEHGYSPLHF. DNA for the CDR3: TGCGCCAGCAGCTTGGAACATGGTTATTCACCCCTCCACTTT.

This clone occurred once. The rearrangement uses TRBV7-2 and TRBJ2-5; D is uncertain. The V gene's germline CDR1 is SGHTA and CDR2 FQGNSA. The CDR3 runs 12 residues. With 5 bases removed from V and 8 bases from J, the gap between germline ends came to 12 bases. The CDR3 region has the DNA TGTGCCAGCAGCCCGGAGCTGGGTACCCAGTACTTC. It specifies CASSPELGTQYF.

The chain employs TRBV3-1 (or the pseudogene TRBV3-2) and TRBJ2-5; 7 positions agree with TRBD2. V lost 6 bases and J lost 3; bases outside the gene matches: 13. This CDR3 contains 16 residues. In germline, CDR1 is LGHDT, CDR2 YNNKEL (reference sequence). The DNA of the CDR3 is TGTGCCAGCAGACTCGGGGCTAGCGGTTCAGAAGAGACCCAGTACTTC. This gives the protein CASRLGASGSEETQYF.